This is a list of T cell receptor beta chains from one sample in a study of blood T cells in healthy people across ages. From the 5' RACE reads, TCRdb called clonotypes with MiXCR, one entry per CDR3 protein. The data hold about 1 million distinct CDR3 sequences, with more than 35% observed a single time. The sample taken for sequencing was blood. Source of these receptors: a woman aged 60-70 years in good health. The CDR3 runs from the conserved cysteine through the conserved F or W. The order of the fields is clone size, J gene, V gene, D gene, CDR3 DNA, CDR3 protein. A D gene is named only where the DNA matches it firmly. Expanded clones are given a class, and other clones once, few, many or no size at all.

-,TRBJ2-1,TRBV20-1,TRBD2,TGCAGTGCTAGTTGGCTAGCGGGAGCTGTGTCCTACAATGAGCAGTTCTTC,CSASWLAGAVSYNEQFF
-,TRBJ2-1,TRBV4-1,-,TGCGCCAGCAGCCAAAACAGGGCTTTAAACAATGAGCAGTTCTTC,CASSQNRALNNEQFF
few,TRBJ2-7,TRBV27,TRBD2,TGTGCCAGCAGATGGAACCAAGCGGGAGGGCCTTACGAGCAGTACTTC,CASRWNQAGGPYEQYF
-,TRBJ2-1,TRBV5-6,TRBD2,TGTGCCAGCAGCTACCGGACTAGCGGGAGTCCACTGGGCAATGAGCAGTTCTTC,CASSYRTSGSPLGNEQFF
-,TRBJ2-1,TRBV2,-,TGTGCCAGCAGTGAAGCTGGGGGGAGCTATAGCCATGAGCAGTTCTTC,CASSEAGGSYSHEQFF
-,TRBJ2-1,TRBV6-2/TRBV6-3,-,TGTGCCAGCAGTTACCTGGGGGGGCGATCCGTGATGGAGCAGTTCTTC,CASSYLGGRSVMEQFF
-,TRBJ2-3,TRBV6-6,-,TGTGCCAGCAGTTACCGCAGTGGCCCCACAGATACGCAGTATTTT,CASSYRSGPTDTQYF
once,TRBJ2-5,TRBV12-3/TRBV12-4,-,TGTGCCTGCAGCCCATTCCAAGAGACCCAGTACTTC,CACSPFQETQYF
few,TRBJ2-1,TRBV12-3/TRBV12-4,TRBD2,TGTGCCAGCAGCCTGACACTTGGCGGGAGGAGGGGTGAGCAGTTCTTC,CASSLTLGGRRGEQFF
-,TRBJ1-6,TRBV12-3/TRBV12-4,-,TGTGCCAGCAGGAGTGGGGCAACCTATAATTCACCCCTCCACTTT,CASRSGATYNSPLHF
few,TRBJ2-7,TRBV15,TRBD2,TGTGCCACCAGCTTCCGACTAGCGGGAAAAGTGAACGAGCAGTACTTC,CATSFRLAGKVNEQYF
few,TRBJ2-7,TRBV20-1,TRBD2,TGCAGTGCCCCTGGGACTAGCATGATCGAGCAGTACTTC,CSAPGTSMIEQYF
few,TRBJ2-7,TRBV29-1,-,TGCAGCGTTGAGAAAGCCTACGAGCAGTACTTC,CSVEKAYEQYF
-,TRBJ2-1,TRBV13,-,TGTGCCAGCAGCTTTCGTGGAGCTGAGATGCGGCTTAATGAGCAGTTCTTC,CASSFRGAEMRLNEQFF
-,TRBJ2-1,TRBV14,TRBD2,TGTGCCAGCAGCCAAGATCATTTGGCGGGAGCCCTGGAGCAGTTCTTC,CASSQDHLAGALEQFF
few,TRBJ2-7,TRBV6-2/TRBV6-3,-,TGTGCCAGCAGTTACTCGACCGGGAGTTTCAACGAGCAGTACTTC,CASSYSTGSFNEQYF
-,TRBJ1-5,TRBV12-3/TRBV12-4,-,TGTGCCAGCAGTTCCAAGGGGAGGGGCAATCAGCCCCAGCATTTT,CASSSKGRGNQPQHF
once,TRBJ1-1,TRBV6-1,TRBD1,TGTGCCAGCAGTGAGTTGACAGGGTTGAACACTGAAGCTTTCTTT,CASSELTGLNTEAFF
-,TRBJ2-3,TRBV7-2,-,TGTGCCAGCAGCTATTCGAGGGGCACAGATACGCAGTATTTT,CASSYSRGTDTQYF
-,TRBJ1-3,TRBV9,-,TGTGCCAGCAGCGTAGTAGCCTCTGGAAACACCATATATTTT,CASSVVASGNTIYF
-,TRBJ2-7,TRBV28,TRBD1,TGTGCCAGCAGTGTGGCCAGGGGGCACTACGAGCAGTACTTC,CASSVARGHYEQYF
few,TRBJ2-5,TRBV6-5,TRBD1,TGTGCCAGCAGTTTAACAGGGGGCACCCTCCAAGAGACCCAGTACTTC,CASSLTGGTLQETQYF
-,TRBJ2-1,TRBV10-3,TRBD2,TGTGCCATCAGCGGGACTAGCGGGAGGGCCAATGAGCAGTTCTTC,CAISGTSGRANEQFF
-,TRBJ2-1,TRBV12-3/TRBV12-4,-,TGTGCCAGCAATCATCAACGCCACTCCTACAATGAGCAGTTCTTC,CASNHQRHSYNEQFF
-,TRBJ2-2,TRBV4-1,TRBD1,TGCGCCAGCAGCCAAGATCTGGGACAGGGGGACACCGGGGAGCTGTTTTTT,CASSQDLGQGDTGELFF
-,TRBJ2-7,TRBV5-1,-,TGCGCCAGCAGCTTCTCCCGCCTCGGGCACGAGCAGTACTTC,CASSFSRLGHEQYF
-,TRBJ2-1,TRBV18,TRBD1,TGTGCCAGCTCAAGGGACAGGGGTAAGAATGAGCAGTTCTTC,CASSRDRGKNEQFF
few,TRBJ2-7,TRBV27,TRBD2,TGTGCCAGCAGTAACTCCGGGACTAGCGGGGCCTACGAGCAGTACTTC,CASSNSGTSGAYEQYF
-,TRBJ1-1,TRBV7-9,TRBD1,TGTGCCAGCAGCTCCGGCGGACAGGGGGGTCGCGGCACTGAAGCTTTCTTT,CASSSGGQGGRGTEAFF
-,TRBJ1-2,TRBV27,-,TGTGCCAGCAGTGATGCCGCTAACTATGGCTACACCTTC,CASSDAANYGYTF
-,TRBJ1-5,TRBV6-1,-,TGTGCCAGCAGGAGCAGGGGCTTCCAGCCCCAGCATTTT,CASRSRGFQPQHF
-,TRBJ2-3,TRBV6-2/TRBV6-3,TRBD2,TGTGCCAGCAGTTATCGGAGCGGGAGGAGTACAGATACGCAGTATTTT,CASSYRSGRSTDTQYF
-,TRBJ1-5,TRBV10-3,-,TGTGCCATCAGTGAGTCGATTAATCAGCCCCAGCATTTT,CAISESINQPQHF
-,TRBJ1-2,TRBV18,TRBD1,TGTGCCAGCTCAGCCACAGGGGCCCCTAACTATGGCTACACCTTC,CASSATGAPNYGYTF
once,TRBJ2-1,TRBV29-1,TRBD1,TGCAGCGTTCAGGGGGCGAATGAGCAGTTCTTC,CSVQGANEQFF
few,TRBJ2-3,TRBV4-2,TRBD2,TGTGCCAGCAGCCACGGCCTAGCGGGAGGTTCGAGGACAGATACGCAGTATTTT,CASSHGLAGGSRTDTQYF
once,TRBJ2-7,TRBV20-1,-,TGCAGTGCTTGGGACCTTAGTACGGCCAATGAGCAGTACTTC,CSAWDLSTANEQYF
-,TRBJ2-5,TRBV6-5,-,TGTGCCAGCAGTAGCCTACAGGGAGGGGAGACCCAGTACTTC,CASSSLQGGETQYF
-,TRBJ2-1,TRBV12-3/TRBV12-4,-,TGTGCCAGCAGTTCCCAGGGTAGCAATGAGCAGTTCTTC,CASSSQGSNEQFF
-,TRBJ2-7,TRBV7-8,-,TGTGCCATCAGCTTAGTCGGCAGGACTGCGTCCTACGAGCAGTACTTC,CAISLVGRTASYEQYF
few,TRBJ2-5,TRBV20-1,TRBD1,TGCAGTGCTTGGGACAGAAACTGGGGAGAGACCCAGTACTTC,CSAWDRNWGETQYF